This T cell receptor (beta chain) was captured by sequencing in a study of blood T cell repertoires in COVID-19. V lost 1 base to trimming and J lost 2 bases; unmatched junction nucleotides: 4. CDR1 and CDR2 (germline): MNHEY, SMNVEV (reference sequence). The CDR3 runs to 16 residues. Authors' data handling: From reference gene primer amplification, estimates of nucleated cell counts were derived. Sequenced by immunoSEQ multiplex PCR; TCRdb stores in-frame clones only, minus some. V and J calls and clone size are as listed in that table; D and trimming were resolved from the DNA. The sample lists around 280,000 clones, around 92% occurring once.

This TCR came from a woman between 25 and 40 years old with COVID-19, enrolled during active disease. The sample comprised peripheral blood. J is TRBJ2-7 and V is TRBV27, with TRBD1 matching over 11 bases. The CDR3 bases are TGTGCCAGCAGTTTATTCCCGGGACAGGGGGCCTACGAGCAGTACTTC. Its protein product is CASSLFPGQGAYEQYF.